The TCR beta chain described here comes from a study of blood T cell repertoires in COVID-19. For the study at large: T cells, B-cell-depleted T cells, or PBMCs provided the cDNA or gDNA that served as material.

Authors' methods: Reference gene primer amplification yielded estimated nucleated cell counts. Clones were read by immunoSEQ multiplex PCR, and TCRdb kept only the in-frame ones, dropping some. The DNA gave D and trimming, while V, J and clone size come from that table. The sample has around 83,000 clones, about 87% seen once. Deletions cut 1 base from V and 6 bases from J, with 13 bases between. This CDR3 contains 15 residues. Germline CDR1 is SEHNR and CDR2 is FQNEAQ (reference sequence). The TCR sequence derives from a man aged 80 or over with active or convalescent COVID-19. Sequencing was done on a sample of peripheral blood. This chain joins TRBV7-9 and TRBJ2-1; D call uncertain. This chain's CDR3 is CASSLGASHSNEQFF. The CDR3 nucleotides are TGTGCCAGCAGCTTAGGGGCATCGCACAGCAATGAGCAGTTCTTC.